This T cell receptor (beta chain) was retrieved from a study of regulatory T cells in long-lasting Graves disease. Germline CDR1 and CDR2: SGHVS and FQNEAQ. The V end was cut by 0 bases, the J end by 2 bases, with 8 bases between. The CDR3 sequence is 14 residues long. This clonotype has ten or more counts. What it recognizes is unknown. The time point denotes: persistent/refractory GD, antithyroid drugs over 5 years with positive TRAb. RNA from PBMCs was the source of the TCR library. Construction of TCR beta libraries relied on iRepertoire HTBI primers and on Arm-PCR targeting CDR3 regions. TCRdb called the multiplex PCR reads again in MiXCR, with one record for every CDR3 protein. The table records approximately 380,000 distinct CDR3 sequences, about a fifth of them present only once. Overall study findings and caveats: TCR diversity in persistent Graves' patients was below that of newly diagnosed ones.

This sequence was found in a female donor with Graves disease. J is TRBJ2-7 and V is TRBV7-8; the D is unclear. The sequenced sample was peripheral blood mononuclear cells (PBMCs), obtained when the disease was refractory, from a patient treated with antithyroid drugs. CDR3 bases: TGTGCCAGCAGCTTAGCGACCTCGACCTACGAGCAGTACTTC. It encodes CASSLATSTYEQYF.